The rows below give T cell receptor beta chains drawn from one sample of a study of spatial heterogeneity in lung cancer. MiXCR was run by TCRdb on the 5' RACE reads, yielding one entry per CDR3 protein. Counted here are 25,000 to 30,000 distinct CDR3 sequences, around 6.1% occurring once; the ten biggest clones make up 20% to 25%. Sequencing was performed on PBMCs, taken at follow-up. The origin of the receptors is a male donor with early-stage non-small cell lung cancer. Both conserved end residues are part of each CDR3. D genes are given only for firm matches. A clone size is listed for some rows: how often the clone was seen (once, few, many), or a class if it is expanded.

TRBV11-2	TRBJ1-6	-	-	CASSWAFGRRSPLHF	TGTGCCAGCAGCTGGGCCTTCGGGCGCCGGTCACCCCTCCACTTT
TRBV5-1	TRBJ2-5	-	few	CASSLTGIQETQYF	TGCGCCAGCAGCTTGACAGGTATCCAAGAGACCCAGTACTTC
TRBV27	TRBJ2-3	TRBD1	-	CASSSTGGAYTQYF	TGTGCCAGCAGTAGCACAGGGGGCGCATATACGCAGTATTTT
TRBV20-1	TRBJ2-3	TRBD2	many	CSATGGRGTDTQYF	TGCAGTGCTACCGGGGGGAGGGGCACAGATACGCAGTATTTT
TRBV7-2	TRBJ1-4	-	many	CASTWGPTNEKLFF	TGTGCCAGCACTTGGGGGCCAACTAATGAAAAACTGTTTTTT
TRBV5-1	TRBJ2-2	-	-	CASRKEPNTGELFF	TGCGCCAGCAGAAAGGAGCCGAACACCGGGGAGCTGTTTTTT
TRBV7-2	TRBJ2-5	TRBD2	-	CASSLGVAGQETQYF	TGTGCCAGCAGCTTAGGGGTAGCGGGACAAGAGACCCAGTACTTC
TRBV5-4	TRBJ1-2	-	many	CASSLGQALYGYTF	TGTGCCAGCAGCTTGGGGCAGGCCCTCTATGGCTACACCTTC
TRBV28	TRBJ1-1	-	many	CASSLYSYEAFF	TGTGCCAGCAGTTTATACTCATATGAAGCTTTCTTT
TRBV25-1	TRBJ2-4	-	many	CASRGSSLAKNIQYF	TGTGCCAGCAGAGGATCCTCTCTAGCCAAAAACATTCAGTACTTC
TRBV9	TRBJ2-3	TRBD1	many	CASSVAGGGFDTQYF	TGTGCCAGCAGCGTAGCAGGGGGCGGGTTCGATACGCAGTATTTT
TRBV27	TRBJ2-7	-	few	CASSGPKREQYF	TGTGCCAGCTCGGGACCAAAGAGGGAGCAGTACTTC
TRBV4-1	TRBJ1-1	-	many	CASSQDLGRLNTEAFF	TGCGCCAGCAGCCAAGATCTTGGACGGTTGAACACTGAAGCTTTCTTT
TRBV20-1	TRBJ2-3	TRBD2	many	CSAGHFGTSGRKVQYF	TGCAGTGCTGGGCACTTCGGGACTAGCGGGAGGAAGGTGCAGTATTTT
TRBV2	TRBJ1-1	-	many	CASSERGAGATEAFF	TGTGCCAGCAGTGAGCGGGGGGCAGGGGCCACTGAAGCTTTCTTT
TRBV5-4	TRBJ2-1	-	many	CASSPSESRPWHEQFF	TGTGCCAGCAGCCCCAGCGAGAGCCGACCGTGGCATGAGCAGTTCTTC
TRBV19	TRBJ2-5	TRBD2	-	CASSIRLLTSVKETQYF	TGTGCCAGTAGTATTCGGTTGTTAACTAGCGTTAAAGAGACCCAGTACTTC
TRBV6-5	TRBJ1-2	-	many	CASRMRGHDGYTF	TGTGCCAGCAGGATGAGGGGACACGATGGCTACACCTTC
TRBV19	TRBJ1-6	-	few	CASTPDGGNSPLHF	TGTGCCAGTACCCCGGACGGGGGTAATTCACCCCTCCACTTT
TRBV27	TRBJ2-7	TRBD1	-	CASSPRQGVYEQYF	TGTGCCAGCAGCCCGAGGCAGGGGGTCTACGAGCAGTACTTC
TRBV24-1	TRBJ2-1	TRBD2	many	CATSDPGTSGSMYNEQFF	TGTGCCACCAGTGATCCCGGGACTAGCGGGAGTATGTACAATGAGCAGTTCTTC
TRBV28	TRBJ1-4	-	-	CASSPLGQRNEKLFF	TGTGCCAGCAGCCCGCTCGGACAGAGGAATGAAAAACTGTTTTTT
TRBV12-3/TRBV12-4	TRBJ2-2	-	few	CASSLRETGELFF	TGTGCCAGCAGTTTGCGGGAAACCGGGGAGCTGTTTTTT
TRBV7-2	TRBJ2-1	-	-	CASKLPGVLGNEQFF	TGTGCCAGCAAGCTTCCGGGAGTTTTGGGCAATGAGCAGTTCTTC
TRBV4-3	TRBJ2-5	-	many	CASSQEQARGAETQYF	TGCGCCAGCAGCCAAGAACAGGCCAGGGGTGCCGAGACCCAGTACTTC